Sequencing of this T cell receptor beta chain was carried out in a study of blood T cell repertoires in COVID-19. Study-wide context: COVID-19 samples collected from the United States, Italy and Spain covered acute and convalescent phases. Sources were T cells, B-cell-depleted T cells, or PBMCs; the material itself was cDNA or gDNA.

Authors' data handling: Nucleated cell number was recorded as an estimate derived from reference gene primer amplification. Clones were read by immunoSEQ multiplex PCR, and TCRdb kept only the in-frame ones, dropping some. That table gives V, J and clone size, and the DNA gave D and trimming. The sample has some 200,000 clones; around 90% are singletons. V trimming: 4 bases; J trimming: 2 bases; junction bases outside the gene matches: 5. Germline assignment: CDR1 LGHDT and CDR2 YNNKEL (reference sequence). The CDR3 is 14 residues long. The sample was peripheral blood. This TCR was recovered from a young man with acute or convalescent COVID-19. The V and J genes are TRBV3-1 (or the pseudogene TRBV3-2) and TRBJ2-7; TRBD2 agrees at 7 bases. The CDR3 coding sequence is TGTGCCAGCAGCCTCCGGACTAGACCCTACGAGCAGTACTTC. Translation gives CASSLRTRPYEQYF.